The 30 T cell receptor beta chains listed next were all sequenced from one sample in a study of CD8 T cells in Susac syndrome. The RNA, roughly 0.45 to 1 ug, was put through reverse transcription using random hexamers. TCRdb fed the immunoSEQ multiplex PCR reads into MiXCR, producing one record per CDR3 protein. Seen here are roughly 250,000 distinct CDR3 sequences, 90% to 96% observed once, and the top ten hold approximately 0.094%. Sequenced input: CD4+ T cells from PBMCs. All receptors derive from a human donor with Susac syndrome.

This rearrangement joins TRBV20-1 to TRBJ2-1, with D unclear. V shed 7 bases and J shed 4 bases, with 11 bases lying between them. The V gene's germline CDR1 is DFQATT and CDR2 SNEGSKA (reference sequence). CDR3 length: 12 residues. The CDR3 reads CSVDGRYNEQFF. In DNA, the CDR3 is TGCAGTGTGGACGGAAGATACAATGAGCAGTTCTTC.

The chain employs TRBV3-1 and TRBJ2-1; 14 bases match TRBD2. After removal of 6 bases from V and 9 bases from J, the junction contained 4 bases not matched to a gene. Germline assignment: CDR1 LGHDT and CDR2 YNNKEL (reference sequence). The CDR3 covers 14 residues. CDR3 protein: CASRGLAGESEQFF. The CDR3 nucleotides are TGTGCCAGCAGGGGACTAGCGGGAGAAAGTGAGCAGTTCTTC.

V and J are TRBV2 and TRBJ2-5; 8 bases map to TRBD1. The CDR3 is 13 residues long. Germline CDR1 is SNHLY and CDR2 is FYNNEI. J gave up 4 bases and V 10 bases, and 8 bases lay outside the gene matches. The CDR3 nucleotides are TGTGCCACCACGACAGGGGTGGGAGAGACCCAGTACTTC. This gives the protein CATTTGVGETQYF.

The rearrangement uses TRBV28 and TRBJ2-7, with TRBD2 as a possible D gene (5 bases). This CDR3 spans 17 amino acids. Germline CDR1 and CDR2: MDHEN and SYDVKM. The V end lost 5 bases, the J end lost 1 base, and 21 bases lay between the germline ends. The CDR3 loop reads CASSPGLPDLRSYEQYF. The DNA for the CDR3 is TGTGCCAGCAGTCCCGGACTGCCAGATCTCCGGTCCTACGAGCAGTACTTC.

The chain is built from TRBV21-1 and TRBJ2-7. TRBV21-1 constitutes a pseudogene. The length of the CDR3 is 9 residues. The CDR3 DNA reads TGTGCCAGCTACCACGAGCAGTACTTC. It specifies CASYHEQYF.

The genes are TRBV20-1 and TRBJ1-1; D gene ambiguous. Per germline, CDR1 DFQATT and CDR2 SNEGSKA (reference sequence). Trimming took off 6 bases at V and 5 bases at J, with 19 bases between the two ends. This CDR3 region has 14 residues. In DNA form, the CDR3 reads TGCAGTGCCCCAGCGGAGGGCGCCCGGACTGAAGCTTTCTTT. This sequence encodes CSAPAEGARTEAFF.

This sequence joins TRBV2 and TRBJ2-1; 7 bases are a match to TRBD1. Germline CDR1 reads SNHLY; CDR2 reads FYNNEI. Trimming at V came to 5 bases and at J to 9 bases, leaving 16 bases not matched to a gene. The CDR3 is made up of 16 amino acids. The CDR3 is CASSSSSGGLSSEQFF. For the CDR3, the DNA is TGTGCCAGCAGTAGTTCGTCAGGGGGTCTCTCAAGTGAGCAGTTCTTC.

This chain links TRBV7-9 with TRBJ2-5; tentative D call: TRBD2 (6 bases). This CDR3 has 17 amino acids. With 0 bases removed from V and 2 bases from J, the gap between germline ends came to 16 bases. Germline CDR1 reads SEHNR; CDR2 reads FQNEAQ (reference sequence). CDR3 DNA sequence: TGTGCCAGCAGCTTAGCCCCTCTAGCGTCGCTGCAAGAGACCCAGTACTTC. This encodes CASSLAPLASLQETQYF. The entire variable domain, with the rest obtained from reference TRBV7-9 and TRBJ2-5, is as follows: DTGVSQNPRHKITKRGQNVTFRCDPISEHNRLYWYRQTLGQGPEFLTYFQNEAQLEKSRLLSDRFSAERPKGSFSTLEIQRTEQGDSAMYLCASSLAPLASLQETQYFGPGTRLLVL.

This clonotype appeared once. V usage is TRBV18 and J usage is TRBJ2-7, with D perhaps TRBD1 (5 bases). Germline loops: CDR1 KGHSH, CDR2 LQKENI. The CDR3 covers 14 residues. Between the trimmed V and J ends, which lost 3 bases and 2 bases, there was a span of 11 bases. DNA for the CDR3: TGTGCCAGCTCACCGGTACAGGAGACCTACGAGCAGTACTTC. Translated: CASSPVQETYEQYF.

CDR3 sequence (DNA): TGCAGTGCTAGTCTGACTAGCGGGAGCCTGGGAGAGACCCAGTACTTC. Protein: CSASLTSGSLGETQYF. V usage is TRBV20-1 and J usage is TRBJ2-5, with 12 bases identical to TRBD2. The V segment lost 3 bases and the J segment 4 bases; nucleotides outside the gene matches: 9. Germline CDR1 DFQATT, CDR2 SNEGSKA (reference sequence). The CDR3 loop spans 16 amino acids.

The J gene is TRBJ1-3, the V gene TRBV28; D not certain. The V gene's germline CDR1 is MDHEN and CDR2 SYDVKM. Trimming took off 6 bases at V and 0 bases at J, with 12 bases between the two ends. This CDR3 is 15 amino acids long. The CDR3 region has the DNA TGTGCCAGCAGCACGACGGTTTTCTCTGGAAACACCATATATTTT. This codes for CASSTTVFSGNTIYF. Together with reference TRBV28 and TRBJ1-3, the CDR3 gives the full variable domain: DVKVTQSSRYLVKRTGEKVFLECVQDMDHENMFWYRQDPGLGLRLIYFSYDVKMKEKGDIPEGYSVSREKKERFSLILESASTNQTSMYLCASSTTVFSGNTIYFGEGSWLTVV.

The rearrangement joins TRBV12-3 or TRBV12-4 to TRBJ2-1; TRBD1 might be the D (6 bases). V shed 6 bases and J shed 9 bases, with 12 bases lying between them. This CDR3 has 12 amino acids. CDR3 in DNA: TGTGCCAGCAGACCGCGGACAGCTGAGCAGTTCTTC. It is translated as CASRPRTAEQFF.

This chain links TRBV18 with TRBJ2-3, with D unresolved. Germline values: CDR1 KGHSH, CDR2 LQKENI. The V and J ends lost 2 bases and 2 bases respectively, with 5 bases between them. CDR3 length: 13 amino acids. CDR3 loop: CASSPMNTDTQYF. DNA of the CDR3: TGTGCCAGCTCACCAATGAACACAGATACGCAGTATTTT.

The rearrangement uses TRBV27 and TRBJ2-7; 8 bases are a match to TRBD2. The CDR3 totals 14 residues. Germline trimming cut 4 bases from V and 6 bases from J; bases unmatched to any gene: 8. CDR1 and CDR2 (germline): MNHEY, SMNVEV (reference sequence). CDR3 sequence reads: CASSSLAGISEQYF. CDR3 coding DNA: TGTGCCAGCAGTTCTCTAGCGGGCATTTCCGAGCAGTACTTC.

The chain uses TRBV20-1 and TRBJ2-7; the D gene is possibly TRBD2 (5 bases). V dropped 2 bases and J dropped 4 bases, with 21 bases sitting between them. CDR3 length equals 16 residues. Germline CDR1 reads DFQATT; CDR2 reads SNEGSKA (reference sequence). The CDR3 region has the DNA TGCAGTGCTAGACATGGCCCTCTTTCCGAGGGATACGAGCAGTACTTC. Amino acids: CSARHGPLSEGYEQYF.

The chain employs TRBV30 and TRBJ2-1; 7 nucleotides agree with TRBD1. V was clipped by 3 bases and J by 3 bases; unmatched bases: 2. Germline lookup yields CDR1 GTSNPN and CDR2 SVGIG (reference sequence). This CDR3 region has 13 residues. The CDR3, as DNA: TGTGCCTGGAGCGGGGACAGCTACAATGAGCAGTTCTTC. Protein sequence: CAWSGDSYNEQFF.

The J gene is TRBJ1-4, the V gene TRBV5-1, with 7 nucleotides matching TRBD1. The V gene end was trimmed by 0 bases and the J gene end by 5 bases; junction bases not matched to a gene: 1. The length of the CDR3 is 14 residues. Germline V gene sequence: CDR1 SGHRS, CDR2 YFSETQ. The CDR3 nucleotides are TGCGCCAGCAGCTTGGGACAGGGAAATGAAAAACTGTTTTTT. Translating it yields CASSLGQGNEKLFF.

V and J are TRBV30 and TRBJ2-1, with D unresolved. Trimming cost V 0 bases and J 15 bases, with 15 bases left between them. The CDR3 runs 12 residues. The germline V gene encodes CDR1 GTSNPN and CDR2 SVGIG (reference sequence). The CDR3 loop is CAWSVRVVDRFF. The CDR3 DNA reads TGTGCCTGGAGTGTTAGGGTGGTGGATCGGTTCTTC.

This chain connects TRBV24-1 to TRBJ1-2; TRBD1 matches at 7 bases. CDR3 size: 14 residues. Trimming removed 3 bases from V and 4 bases from J; junction bases left unmatched: 4. From germline, CDR1 is KGHDR and CDR2 SFDVKD. The CDR3 DNA reads TGTGCCACCAGTGATGGGGACAGAGGCTATGGCTACACCTTC. Residues: CATSDGDRGYGYTF.

The chain joins TRBV6-2 or TRBV6-3 to TRBJ1-5; D might be TRBD1 (5 bases). CDR3 length: 15 residues. V was shortened by 6 bases and J by 1 base, with 13 bases between the two germline ends. The germline V gene encodes CDR1 MNHEY and CDR2 SVGEGT. CDR3 in amino acids: CASRHRQISNQPQHF. The CDR3 DNA reads TGTGCCAGCAGACACAGACAGATAAGCAATCAGCCCCAGCATTTT.

The chain links TRBV12-3 or TRBV12-4 to TRBJ1-1; D gene unclear. This CDR3 has 12 residues. The germline V and J ends were trimmed by 5 bases and 6 bases, with 10 bases remaining between them. CDR3 bases: TGTGCCAGCAGTCTCACCATCGCTGAAGCTTTCTTT. As protein: CASSLTIAEAFF.

This chain uses TRBV30 with TRBJ2-1; D possibly uses TRBD1 or TRBD2 (5 bases each). Between the trimmed V and J ends, which lost 6 bases and 0 bases, there was a span of 15 bases. The CDR3 length is 15 residues. CDR1 is GTSNPN, CDR2 SVGIG, per germline (reference sequence). The CDR3 DNA follows: TGTGCCTGTGGAGGTAGGGACCGCTCCTACAATGAGCAGTTCTTC. Translation: CACGGRDRSYNEQFF.

The V and J genes are TRBV5-1 and TRBJ2-4, with D possibly being TRBD2 (5 bases). Germline V CDR1 and CDR2: SGHRS, YFSETQ. The CDR3 spans 16 residues. V dropped 3 bases and J dropped 6 bases, with 19 bases sitting between them. This chain's CDR3 is CASSSGGGQRRNIQYF. In DNA form, the CDR3 reads TGCGCCAGCAGCTCTGGAGGAGGCCAAAGAAGAAACATTCAGTACTTC.

V and J are TRBV11-2 and TRBJ2-5, with TRBD1 matching over 8 bases. Germline CDR1 and CDR2: SGHAT and FQNNGV. The J segment lost 2 bases and the V segment lost 5 bases, leaving 7 bases of the junction unmatched. This CDR3 spans 15 amino acids. The CDR3 nucleotides are TGTGCCAGCAGCCTGAGGGGGACAGGTCAAGAGACCCAGTACTTC. Residues: CASSLRGTGQETQYF.

The V gene is TRBV13, the J gene TRBJ2-7, with TRBD2 as a possible D gene (6 bases). The V gene's germline CDR1 is PRHDT and CDR2 FYEKMQ (reference sequence). V was trimmed by 5 bases and J by 1 base, leaving 15 bases between them. The CDR3 is made up of 15 amino acids. The CDR3 DNA follows: TGTGCCAGCAGCCCCCGAAGGCGGGGTTCCTACGAGCAGTACTTC. This codes for CASSPRRRGSYEQYF. The complete variable domain, with remaining parts taken from reference TRBV13 and TRBJ2-7, reads AAGVIQSPRHLIKEKRETATLKCYPIPRHDTVYWYQQGPGQDPQFLISFYEKMQSDKGSIPDRFSAQQFSDYHSELNMSSLELGDSALYFCASSPRRRGSYEQYFGPGTRLTVT.

V is TRBV5-4 and J is TRBJ2-5; perhaps D is TRBD1 or TRBD2 (6 bases each). The germline V and J ends were trimmed by 2 bases and 10 bases, with 15 bases remaining between them. Per the germline V gene, CDR1 is SGHNT and CDR2 is YYREEE (reference sequence). This CDR3 has 13 residues. The CDR3 region is CASSFELGGIQYF. Here the CDR3 DNA reads TGTGCCAGCAGCTTTGAACTAGGGGGGATCCAGTACTTC.

CDR3 DNA sequence: TGTGCCACCCAGCGTGGGGTGCGGGATCAGCCCCAGCATTTT. This codes for CATQRGVRDQPQHF. The V gene is TRBV2, the J gene TRBJ1-5; D gene ambiguous. CDR1 and CDR2 from the germline V gene are SNHLY and FYNNEI. V lost 10 bases and J 5 bases, leaving 18 bases between the germline ends. The CDR3 runs 14 residues.

On this clonotype: No conserved phenylalanine or tryptophan ends this CDR3, so it is likely a read error. The DNA is left out, because the CDR3 cannot be placed on it with certainty; the CDR3 is given as TCRdb lists it. The CDR3 loop reads CASSLASFAGEAL. The chain recombines TRBV5-4 with TRBJ2-7; TRBD2 is taken as the D call from the table, unchecked against the DNA. With termini counted, the CDR3 has 13 amino acids. Looked up from germline, CDR1 is SGHNT and CDR2 is YYREEE (reference sequence).

This chain's CDR3 is CASSFDQTQYF. In DNA form, the CDR3 reads TGTGCCAGCAGCTTTGACCAGACCCAGTACTTC. The chain uses TRBV7-9 and TRBJ2-5; D unresolved. Trimming removed 3 bases from V and 6 bases from J, with 5 bases in between. This CDR3 is 11 amino acids long. The germline gives CDR1 SEHNR, CDR2 FQNEAQ (reference sequence).

V usage is TRBV12-5 and J usage is TRBJ2-5; a possible D gene is TRBD2 (5 bases). CDR3 size: 13 residues. V was shortened by 5 bases and J by 5 bases, with 12 bases between the two germline ends. Germline values: CDR1 LGHNT, CDR2 FRNRAP. The CDR3 reads CASGHNSGETQYF. The CDR3 DNA is TGTGCTAGTGGTCATAACTCGGGGGAGACCCAGTACTTC.